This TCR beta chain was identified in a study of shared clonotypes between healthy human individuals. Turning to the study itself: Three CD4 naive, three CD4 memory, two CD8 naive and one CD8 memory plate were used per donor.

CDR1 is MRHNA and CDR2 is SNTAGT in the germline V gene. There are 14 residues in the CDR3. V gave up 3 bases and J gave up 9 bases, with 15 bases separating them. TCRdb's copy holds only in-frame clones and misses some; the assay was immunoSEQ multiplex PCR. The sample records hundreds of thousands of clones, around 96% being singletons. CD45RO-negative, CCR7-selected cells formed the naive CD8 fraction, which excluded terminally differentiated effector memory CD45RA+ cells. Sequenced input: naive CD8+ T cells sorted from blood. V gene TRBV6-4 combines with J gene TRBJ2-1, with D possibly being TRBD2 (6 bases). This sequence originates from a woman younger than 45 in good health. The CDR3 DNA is TGTGCCAGCAGTGATGTGGCGGGATACGGTGAGCAGTTCTTC. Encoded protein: CASSDVAGYGEQFF.